These T cell receptor beta chains were read from a single sample in a study of shared clonotypes between healthy human individuals. Repertoires were generated with immunoSEQ multiplex PCR, while TCRdb's copy carries only in-frame clones and drops some. Of roughly 2.5 million clones listed, around nine tenths are singletons. Sequenced material: naive CD4+ T cells sorted from blood. Receptor source: a man aged 18 to 35 in good health. Both conserved end residues are part of each CDR3. A D gene is named only where the DNA matches it firmly. Some rows have no size entry. The others give once, few or many, or a class for an expanded clone.

cdr3_length: 15; v_call: TRBV19; d_call: -; clone_size: -; j_call: TRBJ2-5; cdr3_nt: TGTGCCAGTAGTATACCGGGAGACTCACTAGAGACCCAGTACTTC; cdr3_aa: CASSIPGDSLETQYF
cdr3_length: 17; v_call: TRBV2; d_call: TRBD1; clone_size: -; j_call: TRBJ2-7; cdr3_nt: TGTGCCAGCAGTGATGTCATCCCCCGGGACAGGGAACTCGAGCAGTACTTC; cdr3_aa: CASSDVIPRDRELEQYF
cdr3_length: 14; v_call: TRBV30; d_call: -; clone_size: -; j_call: TRBJ2-2; cdr3_nt: TGTGCCTGGAGTGTACTCCGGGTTGCCGGGGAGCTGTTTTTT; cdr3_aa: CAWSVLRVAGELFF
cdr3_length: 14; v_call: TRBV6-6; d_call: TRBD1; clone_size: -; j_call: TRBJ2-1; cdr3_nt: TGTGCCAGCAGTGGGGACAGCTCCTACAATGAGCAGTTCTTC; cdr3_aa: CASSGDSSYNEQFF
cdr3_length: 13; v_call: TRBV6-5; d_call: -; clone_size: -; j_call: TRBJ2-5; cdr3_nt: TGTGCCAGCAGTTACGGGCGGTTAGAGACCCAGTACTTC; cdr3_aa: CASSYGRLETQYF
cdr3_length: 15; v_call: TRBV28; d_call: -; clone_size: -; j_call: TRBJ1-2; cdr3_nt: TGTGCCAGCATTAACGGGGCAGCAAGCGCCTATGGCTACACCTTC; cdr3_aa: CASINGAASAYGYTF
cdr3_length: 13; v_call: TRBV5-1; d_call: -; clone_size: -; j_call: TRBJ2-2; cdr3_nt: TGCGCCAGCACCCTGACCGAGACCGGGGAGCTGTTTTTT; cdr3_aa: CASTLTETGELFF
cdr3_length: 15; v_call: TRBV10-3; d_call: -; clone_size: -; j_call: TRBJ1-4; cdr3_nt: TGTGCCATCAGTGAGTCCTCCGCAACTAATGAAAAACTGTTTTTT; cdr3_aa: CAISESSATNEKLFF
cdr3_length: 18; v_call: TRBV21-1; d_call: -; clone_size: -; j_call: TRBJ2-2; cdr3_nt: TGTGCCAGCAGCAAAGAGTTTTCGAAGGGGAAGCGAGTCGGGGAGCTGTTTTTT; cdr3_aa: CASSKEFSKGKRVGELFF
cdr3_length: 16; v_call: TRBV19; d_call: -; clone_size: -; j_call: TRBJ1-6; cdr3_nt: TGTGCCAGTAGTTTTGCCGCGAGCTCCTATAATTCACCCCTCCACTTT; cdr3_aa: CASSFAASSYNSPLHF
cdr3_length: 17; v_call: TRBV5-1; d_call: -; clone_size: once; j_call: TRBJ1-4; cdr3_nt: TGCGCCAGCAGCAAAACAGGGCTCAGCGCAACTAATGAAAAACTGTTTTTT; cdr3_aa: CASSKTGLSATNEKLFF
cdr3_length: 18; v_call: TRBV27; d_call: TRBD2; clone_size: -; j_call: TRBJ2-3; cdr3_nt: TGTGCCAGCAGTCCGGCCGGGACTAGCCAAGGCCCGTCCGATACGCAGTATTTT; cdr3_aa: CASSPAGTSQGPSDTQYF
cdr3_length: 14; v_call: TRBV2; d_call: -; clone_size: -; j_call: TRBJ1-6; cdr3_nt: TGTGCCAGCAGCCCAGACATGTATAATTCACCCCTCCACTTT; cdr3_aa: CASSPDMYNSPLHF
cdr3_length: 13; v_call: TRBV5-4; d_call: TRBD2; clone_size: once; j_call: TRBJ2-1; cdr3_nt: TGTGCCAGCAGCACTCTAGCGGGCGATGAGCAGTTCTTC; cdr3_aa: CASSTLAGDEQFF
cdr3_length: 12; v_call: TRBV19; d_call: -; clone_size: -; j_call: TRBJ1-2; cdr3_nt: TGTGCCAGTAGTATCGATGGGGCTGGCTACACCTTC; cdr3_aa: CASSIDGAGYTF